This T cell receptor (beta chain) stems from a study of blood T cell repertoires in COVID-19. As for the study in general: T cells, B-cell-depleted T cells, or PBMCs supplied cDNA or gDNA.

The assay was immunoSEQ multiplex PCR, and TCRdb's table has in-frame clones only and misses some. This sample has about 74,000 clones; 75% to 85% occur once, and the top ten carry roughly a sixth. The V gene's germline CDR1 is SGHKS and CDR2 YYEKEE (reference sequence). The CDR3 extends over 15 amino acids. Trimming removed 4 bases from V and 0 bases from J, with 11 bases in between. The receptor's source is a human donor in a cohort sampled during active COVID-19. Sequences were obtained from peripheral blood. The chain links TRBV5-5 to TRBJ1-3; maybe TRBD1 (5 bases). CDR3 in DNA: TGTGCCAGCAGCAGAAACAGGAACTCTGGAAACACCATATATTTT. Its protein is CASSRNRNSGNTIYF.